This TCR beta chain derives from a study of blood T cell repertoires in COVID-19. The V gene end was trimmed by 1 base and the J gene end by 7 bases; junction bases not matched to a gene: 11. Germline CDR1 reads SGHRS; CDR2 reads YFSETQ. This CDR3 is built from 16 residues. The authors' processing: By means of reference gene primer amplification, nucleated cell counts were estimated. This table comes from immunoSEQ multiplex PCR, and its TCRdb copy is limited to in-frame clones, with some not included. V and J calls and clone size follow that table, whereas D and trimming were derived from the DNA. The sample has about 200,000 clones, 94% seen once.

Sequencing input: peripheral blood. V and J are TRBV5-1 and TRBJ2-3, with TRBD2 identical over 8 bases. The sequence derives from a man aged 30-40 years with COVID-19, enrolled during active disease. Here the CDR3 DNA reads TGCGCCAGCAGCTTGTCGGCTAGCGGGCATACCCATACGCAGTATTTT. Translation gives CASSLSASGHTHTQYF.